These T cell receptor beta chains were read from a single sample in a study of T cells in Graves' hyperthyroidism and ophthalmopathy. TCRdb itself ran the multiplex PCR reads through MiXCR, one entry per CDR3 protein. The sample contains some 350,000 distinct CDR3 sequences, roughly 15% of which appear only once. The sample consisted of blood. The receptors stem from a woman in her thirties or forties with Graves' ophthalmopathy. Both conserved end residues are part of each CDR3. The order of the fields is J gene, V gene, clone size, D gene, CDR3 DNA, CDR3 protein. D genes are given only for firm matches. Size is stated for part of the rows, as once, few or many counts, or as a class when the clone is expanded.

j_gene: TRBJ2-1
v_gene: TRBV7-9
abundance: -
d_gene: TRBD2
CDR3nt: TGTGCCAGCAGATCATCACTAGCGGCTTCCTCCTACAATGAGCAGTTCTTC
CDR3aa: CASRSSLAASSYNEQFF

j_gene: TRBJ2-5
v_gene: TRBV20-1
abundance: -
d_gene: -
CDR3nt: TGCAGTGCTAGCCACCAAAGGACGGCCTATCGAGAGACCCAGTACTTC
CDR3aa: CSASHQRTAYRETQYF

j_gene: TRBJ2-2
v_gene: TRBV9
abundance: -
d_gene: -
CDR3nt: TGTGCCAGCGGTCTCGGGAGCTGGATAACCGGGGAGCTGTTTTTT
CDR3aa: CASGLGSWITGELFF

j_gene: TRBJ1-2
v_gene: TRBV28
abundance: many
d_gene: TRBD1
CDR3nt: TGTGCCAGCAGCAGTCCGGGACAGGGGGCGTCTCTCTATGGCTACACCTTC
CDR3aa: CASSSPGQGASLYGYTF

j_gene: TRBJ1-1
v_gene: TRBV18
abundance: -
d_gene: -
CDR3nt: TGTGCCAGCTCACCACGGGCCACAGTGAACACTGAAGCTTTCTTT
CDR3aa: CASSPRATVNTEAFF

j_gene: TRBJ2-7
v_gene: TRBV16
abundance: many
d_gene: -
CDR3nt: TGTGCCAGCAGCCAATCCTGGGGGTACGAGCAGTACTTC
CDR3aa: CASSQSWGYEQYF

j_gene: TRBJ2-7
v_gene: TRBV28
abundance: many
d_gene: TRBD2
CDR3nt: TGTGCCAGCAGTTTATTAGCGGGGGACTTCAGCTACGAGCAGTACTTC
CDR3aa: CASSLLAGDFSYEQYF

j_gene: TRBJ1-6
v_gene: TRBV12-3/TRBV12-4
abundance: -
d_gene: -
CDR3nt: TGTGCCAGCAGTTTGAGGGAATCCTCACCCCTCCACTTT
CDR3aa: CASSLRESSPLHF

j_gene: TRBJ2-3
v_gene: TRBV13
abundance: few
d_gene: TRBD2
CDR3nt: TGTGCCAGCAGCCTTGGGGCTAGCGGGAGGGCCGGCACAGATACGCAGTATTTT
CDR3aa: CASSLGASGRAGTDTQYF

j_gene: TRBJ1-5
v_gene: TRBV19
abundance: -
d_gene: -
CDR3nt: TGTGCCAGTAGTATAACAGACGGAGGGAATCAGCCCCAGCATTTT
CDR3aa: CASSITDGGNQPQHF

j_gene: TRBJ1-1
v_gene: TRBV19
abundance: many
d_gene: TRBD1
CDR3nt: TGTGCCAGTAGGAGACAGGGTTGGAACACTGAAGCTTTCTTT
CDR3aa: CASRRQGWNTEAFF

j_gene: TRBJ2-1
v_gene: TRBV27
abundance: many
d_gene: TRBD2
CDR3nt: TGTGCCAGCAGTTTCTCAGGGACTAGCTCCTACAATGAGCAGTTCTTC
CDR3aa: CASSFSGTSSYNEQFF

j_gene: TRBJ2-1
v_gene: TRBV11-2
abundance: -
d_gene: TRBD2
CDR3nt: TGTGCCAGCAGGTCCCGCGGGGGGAATGAGCAGTTCTTC
CDR3aa: CASRSRGGNEQFF

j_gene: TRBJ1-1
v_gene: TRBV20-1
abundance: -
d_gene: -
CDR3nt: TGCAGTGCTAGTAGTTCCGGGCAGGGTCCTGAAGCTTTCTTT
CDR3aa: CSASSSGQGPEAFF

j_gene: TRBJ2-3
v_gene: TRBV3-1
abundance: once
d_gene: TRBD2
CDR3nt: TGTGCCAGCAGCCAAGCCCGGCTAGCGGGGGCCACAGATACGCAGTATTTT
CDR3aa: CASSQARLAGATDTQYF

j_gene: TRBJ2-5
v_gene: TRBV18
abundance: -
d_gene: TRBD1
CDR3nt: TGTGCCAGCTCACCACGGGACAGGGTAAACCAAGAGACCCAGTACTTC
CDR3aa: CASSPRDRVNQETQYF

j_gene: TRBJ2-2
v_gene: TRBV10-1
abundance: -
d_gene: -
CDR3nt: TGCGCCAGCAGTGAGTCCGGAGGGTCGAACACCGGGGAGCTGTTTTTT
CDR3aa: CASSESGGSNTGELFF

j_gene: TRBJ2-1
v_gene: TRBV2
abundance: many
d_gene: -
CDR3nt: TGTGCCAGCAGTATATCCAGCAATGAGCAGTTCTTC
CDR3aa: CASSISSNEQFF

j_gene: TRBJ1-2
v_gene: TRBV20-1
abundance: few
d_gene: -
CDR3nt: TGCAGTGCTAGAGCGGCGGGAAACTATGGCTACACCTTC
CDR3aa: CSARAAGNYGYTF

j_gene: TRBJ2-5
v_gene: TRBV7-9
abundance: many
d_gene: TRBD2
CDR3nt: TGTGCCAGCACCCTTCAATCCGGGACTAGCGGGTTCATGGGAGAGACCCAGTACTTC
CDR3aa: CASTLQSGTSGFMGETQYF

j_gene: TRBJ1-1
v_gene: TRBV11-2
abundance: many
d_gene: -
CDR3nt: TGTGCCAGCTCGGGGGGGAACATAAGGAACACTGAAGCTTTCTTT
CDR3aa: CASSGGNIRNTEAFF

j_gene: TRBJ2-1
v_gene: TRBV29-1
abundance: -
d_gene: -
CDR3nt: TGCAGCGTCGGTGACTCCTACAATGAGCAGTTCTTC
CDR3aa: CSVGDSYNEQFF

j_gene: TRBJ2-1
v_gene: TRBV7-2
abundance: many
d_gene: -
CDR3nt: TGTGCCAGCAGCTTAGATACTCACGATGAGCAGTTCTTC
CDR3aa: CASSLDTHDEQFF

j_gene: TRBJ2-7
v_gene: TRBV11-2
abundance: many
d_gene: -
CDR3nt: TGTGCCAGCAGCTTAGATGGAGTTACCTACGAGCAGTACTTC
CDR3aa: CASSLDGVTYEQYF

j_gene: TRBJ2-1
v_gene: TRBV27
abundance: many
d_gene: -
CDR3nt: TGTGCCAGCAGCCCGAATACAGGGTGGAGGAAGAATGAGCAGTTCTTC
CDR3aa: CASSPNTGWRKNEQFF

j_gene: TRBJ2-1
v_gene: TRBV20-1
abundance: many
d_gene: TRBD2
CDR3nt: TGCAGTGCTTGCGAGGGACTAGCGGTAAATGAGCAGTTCTTC
CDR3aa: CSACEGLAVNEQFF

j_gene: TRBJ2-2
v_gene: TRBV28
abundance: many
d_gene: -
CDR3nt: TGTGCCAGCAGTCTATGGGACCGGGAGTCCACCGGGGAGCTGTTTTTT
CDR3aa: CASSLWDRESTGELFF

j_gene: TRBJ2-3
v_gene: TRBV27
abundance: many
d_gene: -
CDR3nt: TGTGCTGCCAGCAGGACCCGCACAGATACGCAGTATTTT
CDR3aa: CAASRTRTDTQYF

j_gene: TRBJ2-2
v_gene: TRBV5-1
abundance: once
d_gene: TRBD2
CDR3nt: TGCGCCAGCAGCTCCGGTGGAGCGGGGGCAAAGTGGACCGGGGAGCTGTTTTTT
CDR3aa: CASSSGGAGAKWTGELFF

j_gene: TRBJ2-5
v_gene: TRBV7-6
abundance: many
d_gene: -
CDR3nt: TGTGCCAGCAGCTTAGGTGCAGCGAGGGTAATAGTGAAAGAGACCCAGTACTTC
CDR3aa: CASSLGAARVIVKETQYF

j_gene: TRBJ2-7
v_gene: TRBV11-2
abundance: few
d_gene: TRBD2
CDR3nt: TGTGCCAGCAGCGCCCTGCGTGGACTAGCGGGAAACGAGCAGTACTTC
CDR3aa: CASSALRGLAGNEQYF